Detailed here is one T cell receptor (beta chain). Antigen: not known. The source of the sample is a study of T cells in tuberculosis. Study details: The T cells targeted glucose monomycolate, a mycobacterial lipid, via CD1B. In South Africa, adults with active tuberculosis were compared with IGRA-negative and latently infected IGRA-positive adolescents. Study outcomes and limitations: Using the GMM-specific repertoire gave more than 85% accuracy versus approximately 70% with motifs. Active tuberculosis patients had shorter CDR3-alpha; the beta difference was nonsignificant.

The CDR3 spans 13 residues. The germline V gene encodes CDR1 SGHTA and CDR2 FQGNSA. The ends were cut back, 8 bases at V and 11 bases at J, with 21 bases in the middle. TCRdb's copy holds only in-frame clones and misses some; the assay was immunoSEQ multiplex PCR. Of about 33,000 clones in the sample, 92% are singletons; the top ten hold around 7.7%. The J gene is TRBJ1-1, the V gene TRBV7-2; the D gene is possibly TRBD1 (6 bases). Source material: PBMCs. The clonotype originates from a donor between 10 and 35 years old with latent tuberculosis or without tuberculosis infection. Some clones in this sample may be carry-over from other donors' samples. The CDR3 here is CASRQIRGQLAFF. The CDR3 DNA sequence: TGTGCCAGCCGCCAAATCCGGGGACAATTGGCTTTCTTT.